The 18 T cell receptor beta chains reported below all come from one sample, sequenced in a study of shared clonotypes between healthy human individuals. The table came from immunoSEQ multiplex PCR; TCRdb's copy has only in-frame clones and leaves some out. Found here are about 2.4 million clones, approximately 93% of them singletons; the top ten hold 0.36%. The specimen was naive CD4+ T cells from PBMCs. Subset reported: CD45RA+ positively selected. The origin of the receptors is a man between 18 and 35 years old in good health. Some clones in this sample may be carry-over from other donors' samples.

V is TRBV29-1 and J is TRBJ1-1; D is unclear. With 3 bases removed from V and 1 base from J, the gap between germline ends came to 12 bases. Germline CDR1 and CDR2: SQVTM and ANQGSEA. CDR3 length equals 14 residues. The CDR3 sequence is CSVEGSRWNTEAFF. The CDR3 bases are TGCAGCGTTGAGGGTTCCAGATGGAACACTGAAGCTTTCTTT.

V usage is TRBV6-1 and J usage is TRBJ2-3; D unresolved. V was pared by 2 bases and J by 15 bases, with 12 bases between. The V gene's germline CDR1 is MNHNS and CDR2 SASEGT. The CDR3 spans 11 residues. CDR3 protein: CASSEWFGPYF. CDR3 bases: TGTGCCAGCAGTGAATGGTTCGGACCTTATTTT.

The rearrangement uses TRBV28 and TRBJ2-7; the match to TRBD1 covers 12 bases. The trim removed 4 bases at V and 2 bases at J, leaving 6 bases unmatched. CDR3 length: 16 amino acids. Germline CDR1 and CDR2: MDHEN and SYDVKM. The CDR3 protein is CASSSPGQGAAYEQYF. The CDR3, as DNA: TGTGCCAGCAGTTCGCCGGGACAGGGGGCGGCCTACGAGCAGTACTTC.

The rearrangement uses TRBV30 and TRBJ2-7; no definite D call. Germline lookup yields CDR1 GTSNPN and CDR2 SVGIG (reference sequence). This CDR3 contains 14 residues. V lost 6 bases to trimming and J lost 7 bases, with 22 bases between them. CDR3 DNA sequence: TGTGCCTGTAGAAGGGATAGTGGTCCGAGGGAGCAGTACTTC. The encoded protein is CACRRDSGPREQYF.

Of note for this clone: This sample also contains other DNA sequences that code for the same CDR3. Written as DNA, the CDR3 is TGTGCCAGCAGCCGAACTAGCACCGGGGAGCTGTTTTTT. As protein: CASSRTSTGELFF. This chain joins TRBV7-2 and TRBJ2-2; D is possibly TRBD2 (5 bases). V was trimmed by 5 bases and J by 4 bases, leaving 8 bases between them. The CDR3 is 13 amino acids. Germline V gene data show CDR1 as SGHTA and CDR2 as FQGNSA.

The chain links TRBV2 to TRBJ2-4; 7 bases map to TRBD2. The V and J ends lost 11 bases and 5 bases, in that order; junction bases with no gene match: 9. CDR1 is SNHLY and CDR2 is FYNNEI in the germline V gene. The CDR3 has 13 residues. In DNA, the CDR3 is TGTGCCGGATCAAGGCTAGCGGAAAACATTCAGTACTTC. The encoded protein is CAGSRLAENIQYF.

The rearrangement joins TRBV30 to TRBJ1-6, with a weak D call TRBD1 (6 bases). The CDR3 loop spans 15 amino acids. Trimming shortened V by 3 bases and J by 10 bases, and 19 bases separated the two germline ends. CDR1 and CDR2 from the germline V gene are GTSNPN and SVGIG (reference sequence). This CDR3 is CAWSWGGAGRSPLHF. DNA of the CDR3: TGTGCCTGGAGCTGGGGGGGCGCGGGCCGGTCACCCCTCCACTTT.

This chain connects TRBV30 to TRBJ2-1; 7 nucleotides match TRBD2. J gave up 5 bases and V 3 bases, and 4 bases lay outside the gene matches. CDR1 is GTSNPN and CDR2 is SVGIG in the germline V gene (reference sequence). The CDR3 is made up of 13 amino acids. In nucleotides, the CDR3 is TGTGCCTGGAGCCGACTAGCTGACAATGAGCAGTTCTTC. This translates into CAWSRLADNEQFF.

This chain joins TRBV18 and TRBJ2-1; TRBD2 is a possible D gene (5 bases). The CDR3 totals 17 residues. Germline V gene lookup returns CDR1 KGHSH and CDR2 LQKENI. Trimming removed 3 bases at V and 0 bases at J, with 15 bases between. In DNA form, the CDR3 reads TGTGCCAGCTCACCCTTTATTCCGGGAAGCTCCTACAATGAGCAGTTCTTC. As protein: CASSPFIPGSSYNEQFF. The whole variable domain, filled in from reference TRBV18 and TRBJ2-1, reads NAGVMQNPRHLVRRRGQEARLRCSPMKGHSHVYWYRQLPEEGLKFMVYLQKENIIDESGMPKERFSAEFPKEGPSILRIQQVVRGDSAAYFCASSPFIPGSSYNEQFFGPGTRLTVL.

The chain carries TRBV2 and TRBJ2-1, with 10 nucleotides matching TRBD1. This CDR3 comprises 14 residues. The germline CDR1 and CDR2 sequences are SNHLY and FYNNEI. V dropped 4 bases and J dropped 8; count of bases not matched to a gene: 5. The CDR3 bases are TGTGCCAGCAGTGGGGACAGGGGTGTGGATGAGCAGTTCTTC. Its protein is CASSGDRGVDEQFF.

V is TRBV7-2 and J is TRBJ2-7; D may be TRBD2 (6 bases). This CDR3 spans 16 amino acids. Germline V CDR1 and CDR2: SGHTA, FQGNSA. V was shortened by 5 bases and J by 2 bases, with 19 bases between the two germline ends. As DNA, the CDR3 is TGTGCCAGCAGCGCCCTACACGCGGGGCTAGCCTACGAGCAGTACTTC. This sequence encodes CASSALHAGLAYEQYF.

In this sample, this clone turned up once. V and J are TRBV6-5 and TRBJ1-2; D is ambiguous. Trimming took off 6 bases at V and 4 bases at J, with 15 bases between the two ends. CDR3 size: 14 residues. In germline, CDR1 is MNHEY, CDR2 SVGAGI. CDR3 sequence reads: CASRFKEVGYGYTF. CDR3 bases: TGTGCCAGCAGGTTTAAAGAAGTCGGCTATGGCTACACCTTC.

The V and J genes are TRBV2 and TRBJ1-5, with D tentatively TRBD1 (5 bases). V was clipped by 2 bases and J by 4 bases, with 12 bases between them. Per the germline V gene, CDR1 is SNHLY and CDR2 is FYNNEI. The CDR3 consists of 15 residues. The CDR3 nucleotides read TGTGCCAGCAGTGAAAATACAGGTCGGAATCAGCCCCAGCATTTT. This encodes CASSENTGRNQPQHF.

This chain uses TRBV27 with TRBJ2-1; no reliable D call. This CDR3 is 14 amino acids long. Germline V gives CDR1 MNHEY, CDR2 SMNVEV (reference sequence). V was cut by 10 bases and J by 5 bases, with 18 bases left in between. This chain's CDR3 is CATLKLDSDNEQFF. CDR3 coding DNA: TGTGCCACCCTCAAACTCGACTCAGACAATGAGCAGTTCTTC.

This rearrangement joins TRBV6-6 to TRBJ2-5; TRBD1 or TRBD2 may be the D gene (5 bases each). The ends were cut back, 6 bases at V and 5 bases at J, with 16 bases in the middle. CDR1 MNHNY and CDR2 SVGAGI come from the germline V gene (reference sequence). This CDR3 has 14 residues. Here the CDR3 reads CASSPERGRETQYF. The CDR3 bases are TGTGCCAGCAGCCCCGAGAGGGGACGGGAGACCCAGTACTTC.

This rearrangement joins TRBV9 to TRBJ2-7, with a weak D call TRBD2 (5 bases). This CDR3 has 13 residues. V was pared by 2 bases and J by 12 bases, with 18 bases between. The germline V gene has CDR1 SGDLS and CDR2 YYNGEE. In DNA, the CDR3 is TGTGCCAGCAGCGTCGAGACTAACCTCCGACTGTACTTC. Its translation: CASSVETNLRLYF.

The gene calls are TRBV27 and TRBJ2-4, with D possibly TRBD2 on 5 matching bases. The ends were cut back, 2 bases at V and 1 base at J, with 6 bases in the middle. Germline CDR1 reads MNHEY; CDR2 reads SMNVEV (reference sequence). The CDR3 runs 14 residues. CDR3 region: CASSLRGAKNIQYF. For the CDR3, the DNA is TGTGCCAGCAGTTTACGAGGGGCCAAAAACATTCAGTACTTC.

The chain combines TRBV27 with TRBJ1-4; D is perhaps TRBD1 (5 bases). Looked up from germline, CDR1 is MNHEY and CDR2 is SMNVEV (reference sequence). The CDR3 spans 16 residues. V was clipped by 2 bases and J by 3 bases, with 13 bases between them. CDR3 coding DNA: TGTGCCAGCAGTTTAGGTCTCCGAGGGGCTAATGAAAAACTGTTTTTT. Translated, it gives CASSLGLRGANEKLFF.